This passage covers 16 T cell receptor beta chains from one sample sequenced in a study of neurological immune-mediated disorders. MiXCR, run by TCRdb on the 5' RACE reads, gives a single entry per CDR3 protein. The data hold 18,000 or so distinct CDR3 sequences, with about 14% observed a single time. Material for sequencing was CD4+ T cells from blood. These receptor sequences come from a woman aged 60-75 years with HTLV-1-associated myelopathy (HAM/TSP).

This clonotype was seen repeatedly, ten times or more. The rearrangement joins TRBV6-6 to TRBJ2-1; TRBD2 might be the D (6 bases). Germline lookup yields CDR1 MNHNY and CDR2 SVGAGI (reference sequence). The V end was cut by 6 bases, the J end by 6 bases, with 21 bases between. The CDR3 length is 16 residues. DNA of the CDR3: TGTGCCAGCAGCCTTGGGGGGAACCGCCAGGTCAATGAGCAGTTCTTC. Translation: CASSLGGNRQVNEQFF.

This clonotype was found many times. The chain recombines TRBV12-3 or TRBV12-4 with TRBJ2-2; 10 bases fit TRBD2. This CDR3 is built from 16 residues. The J segment lost 3 bases and the V segment lost 4 bases, leaving 5 bases of the junction unmatched. The CDR3 loop is CASSSGLAEHTGELFF. The CDR3 DNA reads as TGTGCCAGCAGTTCTGGACTAGCGGAGCACACCGGGGAGCTGTTTTTT.

This clonotype has ten or more counts. The V gene is TRBV29-1, the J gene TRBJ1-1, with 11 bases identical to TRBD1. V lost 4 bases to trimming and J lost 5 bases; unmatched junction nucleotides: 6. This CDR3 spans 14 amino acids. Germline V lookup: CDR1 SQVTM, CDR2 ANQGSEA. CDR3 nucleotide sequence: TGCAGCGTTGTCTGGGACAGGGGGAAGACTGAAGCTTTCTTT. It codes for CSVVWDRGKTEAFF. Full variable domain (rest looked up from reference TRBV29-1 and TRBJ1-1): SAVISQKPSRDICQRGTSLTIQCQVDSQVTMMFWYRQQPGQSLTLIATANQGSEATYESGFVIDKFPISRPNLTFSTLTVSNMSPEDSSIYLCSVVWDRGKTEAFFGQGTRLTVV.

The chain links TRBV20-1 to TRBJ1-1; unclear D gene. V was pared by 6 bases and J by 1 base, with 12 bases between. Germline CDR1 DFQATT, CDR2 SNEGSKA (reference sequence). CDR3 length equals 13 residues. The CDR3 sequence: CSAHAQRNTEAFF. CDR3 bases: TGCAGTGCCCACGCACAGAGGAACACTGAAGCTTTCTTT.

This clonotype appeared once. The rearrangement links TRBV7-9 to TRBJ2-3; D is unresolved. V lost 8 bases and J 3 bases, leaving 6 bases between the germline ends. The CDR3 has 11 residues. Germline CDR1 SEHNR, CDR2 FQNEAQ (reference sequence). CDR3 loop: CASPLTDTQYF. As DNA, the CDR3 is TGTGCCAGCCCCCTTACAGATACGCAGTATTTT. The full variable domain, rest sourced from reference TRBV7-9 and TRBJ2-3, is DTGVSQNPRHKITKRGQNVTFRCDPISEHNRLYWYRQTLGQGPEFLTYFQNEAQLEKSRLLSDRFSAERPKGSFSTLEIQRTEQGDSAMYLCASPLTDTQYFGPGTRLTVL.

This clonotype was observed many times. This chain uses TRBV20-1 with TRBJ1-6; 12 bases align to TRBD1. This CDR3 is built from 16 residues. Germline V lookup: CDR1 DFQATT, CDR2 SNEGSKA (reference sequence). V shed 3 bases and J 5 bases; nucleotides not matched to a gene: 5. CDR3 residues: CSASSGTGGNNSPLHF. As DNA, the CDR3 is TGCAGTGCTAGTAGTGGGACAGGGGGCAATAATTCACCCCTCCACTTT.

By its share, this clonotype is medium-sized. The genes are TRBV20-1 and TRBJ1-2, with D hard to call. V shed 4 bases and J shed 2 bases, with 14 bases lying between them. The CDR3 contains 14 residues. CDR1 is DFQATT, CDR2 SNEGSKA, per germline (reference sequence). The chain's CDR3 is CSATLIGLNYGYTF. The CDR3 region has the DNA TGCAGTGCTACCCTAATCGGACTGAACTATGGCTACACCTTC.

This clonotype counts as medium-sized (0.01 to 0.1%). This sequence joins TRBV25-1 and TRBJ2-4, with 8 nucleotides matching TRBD2. Germline trimming cut 8 bases from V and 4 bases from J; bases unmatched to any gene: 10. This CDR3 spans 15 amino acids. From germline, CDR1 is MGHDK and CDR2 SYGVNS. Here the CDR3 reads CASAPGGAGKNIQYF. Here the CDR3 DNA reads TGTGCCAGCGCTCCGGGGGGGGCAGGGAAAAACATTCAGTACTTC.

This clonotype came up many times. The chain uses TRBV20-1 and TRBJ1-1, with D unclear. The CDR3 spans 12 residues. V was clipped by 1 base and J by 3 bases, with 6 bases between them. Germline-derived CDR1 and CDR2 are DFQATT and SNEGSKA (reference sequence). The CDR3 DNA follows: TGCAGTGCTAGAGGGGGTTACACTGAAGCTTTCTTT. Its translation: CSARGGYTEAFF.

Many counts were recorded for this clonotype. The chain couples TRBV7-9 to TRBJ1-1; 7 nucleotides agree with TRBD1. Trimming removed 6 bases from V and 3 bases from J; junction bases left unmatched: 4. Germline CDR1 SEHNR, CDR2 FQNEAQ (reference sequence). The CDR3 is 13 residues long. This CDR3 reads CASRFTGDTEAFF. The CDR3 DNA reads TGTGCCAGCAGATTTACAGGGGACACTGAAGCTTTCTTT.

This clonotype occurred many times. The chain uses TRBV20-1 and TRBJ2-7, with D possibly TRBD1 on 6 matching bases. The V gene's germline CDR1 is DFQATT and CDR2 SNEGSKA (reference sequence). V lost 5 bases, J lost 0 bases, and 17 bases lay in between. The CDR3 is made up of 15 amino acids. In DNA form, the CDR3 reads TGCAGTGCTGACTACCCGGGACAAAACTCCTACGAGCAGTACTTC. This codes for CSADYPGQNSYEQYF.

At least ten counts were recorded for this clonotype. The rearrangement links TRBV5-6 to TRBJ2-6; D is uncertain. The length of the CDR3 is 15 residues. Trimming removed 5 bases from V and 0 bases from J, with 9 bases in between. CDR1 and CDR2 from the germline V gene are SGHDT and YYEEEE. DNA of the CDR3: TGTGCCAGCAGATCCGGCCTCTCTGGGGCCAACGTCCTGACTTTC. Amino acid sequence: CASRSGLSGANVLTF.

This clonotype was detected many times. V usage is TRBV6-6 and J usage is TRBJ1-5; the match to TRBD1 covers 7 bases. CDR3 length: 14 residues. The ends lost 6 bases at V and 3 bases at J; junction bases unmatched: 5. In germline, CDR1 is MNHNY, CDR2 SVGAGI (reference sequence). CDR3 DNA: TGTGCCAGCAGCCGCGGACAGGTCAATCAGCCCCAGCATTTT. Translation: CASSRGQVNQPQHF.

This clonotype ranks as medium-sized. V gene TRBV5-1 combines with J gene TRBJ1-5, with a tentative D call TRBD1 (6 bases). The CDR3 consists of 14 residues. Germline V CDR1 and CDR2: SGHRS, YFSETQ. Trimming removed 4 bases at V and 7 bases at J, with 15 bases between. The CDR3 here is CASSLTGYDQPQHF. The CDR3 DNA follows: TGCGCCAGCAGCCTAACAGGGTATGACCAGCCCCAGCATTTT.

To note about this clonotype: The junction departs from germline at one end; a sequencing error may be responsible. The chain carries TRBV7-2 and TRBJ2-5, with D perhaps assigned TRBD1 or TRBD2 (6 bases each). The CDR3 totals 15 residues. CDR1 SGHTA and CDR2 FQGNSA come from the germline V gene. The CDR3 protein is CANSLNRGQQETQYF. In DNA, the CDR3 is TGTGCCAACAGCTTAAACCGGGGGCAGCAAGAGACCCAGTACTTC.

This clonotype appeared many times. The chain couples TRBV5-1 to TRBJ2-2; 10 bases are shared with TRBD2. The junction had 5 bases not matched to a gene; V was cut back by 4 bases and J by 2 bases. CDR1 and CDR2 from the germline V gene are SGHRS and YFSETQ. The CDR3 contains 16 residues. The CDR3 here is CASSPRTSGNTGELFF. The CDR3 DNA reads as TGCGCCAGCAGCCCCAGGACTAGCGGAAACACCGGGGAGCTGTTTTTT.